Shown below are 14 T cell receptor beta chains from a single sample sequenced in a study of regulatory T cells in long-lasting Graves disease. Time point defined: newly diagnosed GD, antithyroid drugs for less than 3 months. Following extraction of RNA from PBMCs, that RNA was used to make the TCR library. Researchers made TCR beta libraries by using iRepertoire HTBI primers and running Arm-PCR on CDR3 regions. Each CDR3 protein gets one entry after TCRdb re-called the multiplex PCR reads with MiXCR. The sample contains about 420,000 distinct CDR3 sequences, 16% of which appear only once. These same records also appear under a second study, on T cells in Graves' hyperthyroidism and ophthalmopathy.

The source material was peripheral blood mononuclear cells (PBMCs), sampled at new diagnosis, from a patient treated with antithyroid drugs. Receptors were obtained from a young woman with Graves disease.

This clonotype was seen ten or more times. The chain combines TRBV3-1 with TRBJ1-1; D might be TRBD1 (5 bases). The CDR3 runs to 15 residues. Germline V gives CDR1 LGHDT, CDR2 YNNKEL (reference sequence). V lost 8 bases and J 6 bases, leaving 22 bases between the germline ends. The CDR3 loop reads CASGGLRDGVPEAFF. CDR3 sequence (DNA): TGTGCCAGCGGCGGACTCAGGGATGGGGTCCCTGAAGCTTTCTTT. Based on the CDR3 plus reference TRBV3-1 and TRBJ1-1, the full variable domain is DTAVSQTPKYLVTQMGNDKSIKCEQNLGHDTMYWYKQDSKKFLKIMFSYNNKELIINETVPNRFSPKSPDKAHLNLHINSLELGDSAVYFCASGGLRDGVPEAFFGQGTRLTVV.

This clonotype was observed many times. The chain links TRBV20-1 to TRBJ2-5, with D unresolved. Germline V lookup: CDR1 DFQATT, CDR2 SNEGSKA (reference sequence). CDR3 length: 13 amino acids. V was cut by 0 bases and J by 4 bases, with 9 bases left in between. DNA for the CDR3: TGCAGTGCTAGAGATCTACAGAGAGAGACCCAGTACTTC. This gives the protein CSARDLQRETQYF.

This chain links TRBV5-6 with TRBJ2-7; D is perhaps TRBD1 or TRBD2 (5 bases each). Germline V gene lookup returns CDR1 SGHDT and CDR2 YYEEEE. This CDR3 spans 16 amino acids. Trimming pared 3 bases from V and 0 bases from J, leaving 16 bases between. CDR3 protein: CASSWAGATISYEQYF. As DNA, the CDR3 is TGTGCCAGCAGCTGGGCCGGGGCTACCATCTCCTACGAGCAGTACTTC.

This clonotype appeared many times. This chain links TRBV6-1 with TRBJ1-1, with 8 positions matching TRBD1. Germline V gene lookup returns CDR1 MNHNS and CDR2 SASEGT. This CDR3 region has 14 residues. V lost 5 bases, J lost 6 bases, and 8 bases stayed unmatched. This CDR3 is CASSQTGGWAEAFF. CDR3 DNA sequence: TGTGCCAGCAGTCAAACAGGGGGTTGGGCTGAAGCTTTCTTT.

The CDR3: CSARDPSSPGQGNYGYTF. The CDR3 coding sequence is TGCAGTGCTAGAGACCCCTCCTCCCCGGGACAGGGAAACTATGGCTACACCTTC. The V gene is TRBV20-1, the J gene TRBJ1-2; 9 nucleotides agree with TRBD1. Per the germline V gene, CDR1 is DFQATT and CDR2 is SNEGSKA (reference sequence). The CDR3 has 18 amino acids. V lost 0 bases to trimming and J lost 2 bases; unmatched junction nucleotides: 13.

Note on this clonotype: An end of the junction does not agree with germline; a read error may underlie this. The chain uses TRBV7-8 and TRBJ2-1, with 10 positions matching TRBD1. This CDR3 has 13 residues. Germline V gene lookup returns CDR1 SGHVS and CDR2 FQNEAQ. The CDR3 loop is CASSRDRGNEQLF. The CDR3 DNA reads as TGTGCCAGCAGCCGGGACAGGGGAAATGAGCAGTTATTC.

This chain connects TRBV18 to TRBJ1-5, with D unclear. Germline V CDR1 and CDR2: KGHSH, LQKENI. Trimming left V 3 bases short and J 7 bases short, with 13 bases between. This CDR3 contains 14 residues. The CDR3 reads CASSPVSRYQPQHF. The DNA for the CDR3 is TGTGCCAGCTCACCGGTTAGCAGGTACCAGCCCCAGCATTTT.

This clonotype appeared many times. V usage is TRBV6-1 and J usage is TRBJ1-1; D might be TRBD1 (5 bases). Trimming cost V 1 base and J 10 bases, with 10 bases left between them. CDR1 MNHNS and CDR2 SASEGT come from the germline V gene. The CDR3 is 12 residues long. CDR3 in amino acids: CASSEGGSVAFF. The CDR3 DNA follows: TGTGCCAGCAGTGAAGGGGGGTCTGTAGCTTTCTTT.

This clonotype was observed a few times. CDR3 amino acids: CSVEANKNIQYF. The DNA for the CDR3 is TGCAGCGTTGAAGCCAACAAAAACATTCAGTACTTC. The V call is TRBV29-1, the J call TRBJ2-4; D ambiguous. Germline V gives CDR1 SQVTM, CDR2 ANQGSEA. The CDR3 extends over 12 amino acids. The V end was cut by 1 base, the J end by 3 bases, with 4 bases between.

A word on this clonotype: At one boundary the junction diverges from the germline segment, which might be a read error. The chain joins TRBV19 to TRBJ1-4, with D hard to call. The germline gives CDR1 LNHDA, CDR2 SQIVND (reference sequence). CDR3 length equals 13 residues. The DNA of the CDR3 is TGTGCCAGTACTAGAGTCGGTGGTGAAGAACTGTTTTTT. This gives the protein CASTRVGGEELFF.

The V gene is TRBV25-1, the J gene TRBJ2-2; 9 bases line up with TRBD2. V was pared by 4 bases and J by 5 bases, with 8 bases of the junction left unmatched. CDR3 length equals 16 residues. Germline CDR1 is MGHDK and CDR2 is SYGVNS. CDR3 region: CASSGIGLAGTGELFF. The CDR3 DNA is TGTGCCAGCAGTGGGATTGGGCTAGCGGGAACCGGGGAGCTGTTTTTT.

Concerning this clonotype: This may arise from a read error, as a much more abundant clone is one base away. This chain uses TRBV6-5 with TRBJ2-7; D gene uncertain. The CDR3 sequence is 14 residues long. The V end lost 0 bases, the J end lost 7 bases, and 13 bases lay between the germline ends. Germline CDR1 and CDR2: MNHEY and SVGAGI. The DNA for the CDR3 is TGTGCCAGCAGTTACTCGGCAGGATGGGATGAGCAGTACTTC. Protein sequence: CASSYSAGWDEQYF.

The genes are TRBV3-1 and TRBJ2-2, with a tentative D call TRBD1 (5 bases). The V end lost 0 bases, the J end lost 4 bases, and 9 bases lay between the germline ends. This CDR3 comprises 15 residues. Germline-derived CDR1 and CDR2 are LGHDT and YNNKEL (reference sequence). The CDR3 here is CASSQEVGLTGELFF. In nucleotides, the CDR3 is TGTGCCAGCAGCCAAGAGGTGGGGCTCACCGGGGAGCTGTTTTTT.

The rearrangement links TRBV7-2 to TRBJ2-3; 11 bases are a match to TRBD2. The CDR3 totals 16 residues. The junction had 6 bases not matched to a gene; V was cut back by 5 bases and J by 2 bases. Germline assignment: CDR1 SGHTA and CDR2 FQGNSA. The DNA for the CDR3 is TGTGCCAGCAGCCGTCTAGCGGGAGGAGCCACAGATACGCAGTATTTT. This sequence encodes CASSRLAGGATDTQYF.